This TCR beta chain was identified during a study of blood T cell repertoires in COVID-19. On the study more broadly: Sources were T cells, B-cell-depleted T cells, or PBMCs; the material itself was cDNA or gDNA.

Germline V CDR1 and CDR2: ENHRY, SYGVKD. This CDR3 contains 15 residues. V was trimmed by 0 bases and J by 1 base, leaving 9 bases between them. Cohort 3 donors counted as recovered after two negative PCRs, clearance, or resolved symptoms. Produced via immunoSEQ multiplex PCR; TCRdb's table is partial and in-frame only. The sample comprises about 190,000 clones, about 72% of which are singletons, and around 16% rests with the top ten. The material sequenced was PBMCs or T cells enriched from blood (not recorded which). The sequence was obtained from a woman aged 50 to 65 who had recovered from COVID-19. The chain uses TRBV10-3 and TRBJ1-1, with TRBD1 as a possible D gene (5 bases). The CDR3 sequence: CAISESRGSNTEAFF. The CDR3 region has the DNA TGTGCCATCAGTGAGTCCCGGGGGTCGAACACTGAAGCTTTCTTT.